These T cell receptor beta chains were read from a single sample in a study of spatial heterogeneity in lung cancer. Using its own MiXCR run on the 5' RACE reads, TCRdb lists one record per CDR3 protein. Of 3,600 or so distinct CDR3 sequences detected, roughly 13% appear once; the ten largest clones hold around 9.1%. The material sequenced was lung tumor tissue, taken at surgery. These receptors came from a female donor with early-stage non-small cell lung cancer. Each CDR3 is given with its conserved first and last residue. The D gene is left open where the match is weak. Clone size is stated in some rows and not others, as once, few, many or a class when expanded.

clone_size j_call v_call d_call cdr3_aa cdr3_nt
- TRBJ2-2 TRBV21-1 - CASSKARGRNTGELFF TGTGCCAGCAGCAAAGCGCGCGGGAGAAACACCGGGGAGCTGTTTTTT
few TRBJ2-7 TRBV5-5 - CASSLGGRPSSYEQYF TGTGCCAGCAGCTTGGGGGGCAGGCCGAGCTCCTACGAGCAGTACTTC
medium-sized TRBJ2-7 TRBV29-1 - CSVGGSGTGRNEQYF TGCAGCGTTGGGGGTAGCGGGACAGGGCGCAACGAGCAGTACTTC
few TRBJ1-2 TRBV2 TRBD1 CASSEILGQGNGYTF TGTGCCAGCAGTGAAATCCTCGGACAGGGTAATGGCTACACCTTC
medium-sized TRBJ1-1 TRBV20-1 TRBD1 CSALDRTNTEAFF TGCAGTGCCTTGGACAGGACGAACACTGAAGCTTTCTTT
medium-sized TRBJ1-2 TRBV6-5 TRBD1 CASSSPQGQGYGYTF TGTGCCAGCAGTTCACCCCAGGGACAGGGCTATGGCTACACCTTC
medium-sized TRBJ2-3 TRBV2 - CASSGMTPGTDTQYF TGTGCCAGCAGTGGAATGACACCCGGCACAGATACGCAGTATTTT
medium-sized TRBJ2-5 TRBV5-5 - CASSLPGAQETQYF TGTGCCAGCAGCTTGCCCGGAGCACAAGAGACCCAGTACTTC
medium-sized TRBJ1-1 TRBV28 - CASSLLRAGEAFF TGTGCCAGCAGTTTACTCCGGGCGGGTGAAGCTTTCTTT
few TRBJ2-1 TRBV10-3 - CAISEPMVPRDEQFF TGTGCCATCAGTGAGCCGATGGTCCCGAGGGATGAGCAGTTCTTC
few TRBJ2-3 TRBV6-2/TRBV6-3 - CASKGWTDTQYF TGTGCCAGCAAGGGTTGGACAGATACGCAGTATTTT
medium-sized TRBJ2-7 TRBV6-1 - CASTSLVEQYF TGTGCCAGCACCTCCCTGGTCGAGCAGTACTTC
many TRBJ2-1 TRBV7-2 - CASSLGGPGAYNEQFF TGTGCCAGCAGCTTAGGAGGGCCTGGGGCCTACAATGAGCAGTTCTTC
few TRBJ2-5 TRBV6-2/TRBV6-3 - CASSYGQTQYF TGTGCCAGCAGTTACGGCCAGACCCAGTACTTC
medium-sized TRBJ2-3 TRBV30 - CAWSGRGSTDTQYF TGTGCCTGGAGTGGGCGGGGAAGCACAGATACGCAGTATTTT
- TRBJ1-1 TRBV27 - CASSSNFWNTEAFF TGTGCCAGCAGTTCAAACTTCTGGAACACTGAAGCTTTCTTT
few TRBJ2-1 TRBV14 - CASSQERPGEQFF TGTGCCAGCAGCCAAGAGAGACCGGGTGAGCAGTTCTTC
medium-sized TRBJ1-5 TRBV27 - CASSLGTGGPQHF TGTGCCAGCAGTTTGGGGACCGGGGGGCCCCAGCATTTT
medium-sized TRBJ2-1 TRBV7-2 TRBD1 CASSRGQGSYNEQFF TGTGCCAGCAGCCGAGGACAGGGCTCCTACAATGAGCAGTTCTTC
medium-sized TRBJ1-4 TRBV6-1 - CASSFGQSGKLFF TGTGCCAGCAGCTTTGGACAGTCTGGAAAACTGTTTTTT
medium-sized TRBJ2-1 TRBV18 - CASSPPSYNEQFF TGTGCCAGCTCACCACCTAGCTACAATGAGCAGTTCTTC
medium-sized TRBJ2-7 TRBV6-1 - CAISGLAFDEQYF TGTGCCATAAGTGGGCTAGCGTTCGACGAGCAGTACTTC
medium-sized TRBJ2-5 TRBV7-9 - CASSLGQPPETQYF TGTGCCAGCAGCTTAGGACAGCCCCCAGAGACCCAGTACTTC
many TRBJ2-3 TRBV28 - CASNLLTDTQYF TGTGCCAGCAATCTTCTCACAGATACGCAGTATTTT
medium-sized TRBJ1-2 TRBV28 - CASTPGRRIYGYTF TGTGCCAGCACCCCGGGACGTCGGATCTATGGCTACACCTTC
medium-sized TRBJ2-6 TRBV7-6 TRBD1 CASSFGTAVSGANVLTF TGTGCCAGCAGCTTCGGGACAGCCGTCTCTGGGGCCAACGTCCTGACTTTC
- TRBJ2-3 TRBV9 - CASSHYTGTDTQYF TGTGCCAGCAGCCACTACACAGGCACAGATACGCAGTATTTT
few TRBJ2-1 TRBV19 - CASSIQRANNEQFF TGTGCCAGTAGTATTCAGCGGGCTAACAATGAGCAGTTCTTC
- TRBJ2-4 TRBV20-1 TRBD2 CSAIPGLASRNIQYF TGCAGTGCTATTCCGGGACTAGCGAGTAGAAACATTCAGTACTTC
medium-sized TRBJ2-1 TRBV20-1 - CSARGGAGYNEQFF TGCAGTGCTAGAGGTGGGGCTGGCTACAATGAGCAGTTCTTC
- TRBJ1-5 TRBV19 TRBD1 CASRSQGQLNQPQHF TGTGCCAGTAGGAGCCAGGGACAGCTTAATCAGCCCCAGCATTTT
- TRBJ2-3 TRBV7-9 - CASLDELFGTDTQYF TGTGCCAGCCTTGACGAGCTCTTCGGCACAGATACGCAGTATTTT
large TRBJ1-1 TRBV10-3 - CAIRRGGSEAFF TGTGCCATCAGGAGGGGAGGGAGTGAAGCTTTCTTT
few TRBJ2-1 TRBV11-2 - CASSLEGRAAGIYNEQFF TGTGCCAGCAGCTTAGAGGGAAGGGCGGCGGGAATCTACAATGAGCAGTTCTTC
few TRBJ2-4 TRBV28 - CASSLDRQIGNIQYF TGTGCCAGCAGTTTAGACCGTCAAATCGGTAACATTCAGTACTTC
medium-sized TRBJ2-7 TRBV11-2 TRBD1 CASSSAALQGSEQYF TGTGCCAGCAGCTCGGCCGCCTTACAGGGGAGCGAGCAGTACTTC
medium-sized TRBJ2-5 TRBV5-1 TRBD2 CASIPTGLAGETQYF TGCGCCAGCATCCCTACGGGACTAGCGGGAGAGACCCAGTACTTC